This T cell receptor beta chain comes out of a study of resident and recirculating memory T cells in vitiligo. Study in general: Shave-biopsy epidermis from lesional and nonlesional skin was sequenced alongside PBMCs.

Clones were sequenced by immunoSEQ multiplex PCR, and TCRdb holds only the in-frame ones, with some missing. The sample carries around 76,000 clones, about 89% recorded once. Stable vitiligo meant no lesion change over the previous 6 months. The sample comprised blood. The origin of this receptor is a male donor with vitiligo.

CDR3 loop: CASSVDRGGLFGSSPLHF. CDR3 DNA: TGTGCCAGTAGTGTCGACAGGGGAGGCCTGTTCGGTAGTTCACCCCTCCACTTT. The chain has TRBV19 and TRBJ1-6; 8 nucleotides line up with TRBD1. The CDR3 has 18 amino acids. With 5 bases clipped from V and 9 bases from J, the junction kept 18 bases outside the gene matches. Germline CDR1 is LNHDA and CDR2 is SQIVND (reference sequence).